These 9 T cell receptor beta chains were sequenced from one sample in a study of tumor and adjacent non-tumor tissue in lung cancer. No cell sorting was done before RNA was extracted from the tissue. More than 3 cm separated this lung sample from the edge of the tumor. The library came from three nested PCR rounds adapted from ARM-PCR protocols. TCRdb reanalysed the multiplex PCR reads using MiXCR and keeps one entry per CDR3 protein. The sample has some 80,000 distinct CDR3 sequences, around 76% seen once. Sequencing used distant non-tumor lung tissue. These receptors were obtained from a woman aged 45-59 years with non-small cell lung cancer.

This clonotype is judged medium-sized. The V and J genes are TRBV4-1 and TRBJ1-4; D not resolved. CDR1 and CDR2 from the germline V gene are MGHRA and YSYEKL. Trimming removed 7 bases from V and 0 bases from J, with 12 bases in between. There are 15 residues in the CDR3. This CDR3 reads CASTGSYPTNEKLFF. The CDR3, as DNA: TGCGCCAGCACGGGGAGCTACCCAACTAATGAAAAACTGTTTTTT.

Turning to this clonotype: One end of the junction varies from germline; a read error may be responsible. The chain combines TRBV4-1 with TRBJ1-1; weak D call: TRBD1 (6 bases). Germline assignment: CDR1 MGHRA and CDR2 YSYEKL. This CDR3 contains 13 residues. CDR3 region: CGSGRGTTTEASF. The CDR3 DNA follows: TGCGGCAGCGGGAGGGGGACAACCACTGAAGCTTCCTTT.

The chain recombines TRBV12-3 or TRBV12-4 with TRBJ2-3, with a possible D match to TRBD2 (6 bases). Trimming took 4 bases from V and 12 from J, leaving 32 bases between them. This CDR3 contains 18 residues. CDR3 region: CASSSRDLALRGAETQYF. The DNA of the CDR3 is TGTGCCAGCAGTTCGAGAGATCTGGCCCTGCGGGGCGCAGAAACACAGTATTTT.

In its sample, this clonotype is medium-sized (0.01 to 0.1%). This chain links TRBV5-4 with TRBJ2-3, with 7 bases fitting TRBD2. CDR1 and CDR2 (germline): SGHNT, YYREEE (reference sequence). With V trimmed by 4 bases and J by 5 bases, 10 bases remained unmatched. The CDR3 totals 15 residues. In DNA form, the CDR3 reads TGTGCCAGCAGCCAATTCGGACTAGATGGAGATACGCAGTATTTT. Translated, it gives CASSQFGLDGDTQYF.

A word on this clonotype: An end of the junction does not agree with germline; a read error may underlie this. The V and J genes are TRBV6-5 and TRBJ2-7, with TRBD2 matching over 9 bases. The CDR3 is made up of 14 amino acids. The germline V gene encodes CDR1 MNHEY and CDR2 SVGAGI. CDR3 bases: TGTGCCAGCACGTTTAGCGGGAGCTTCTACAAGCAGTACTTC. Its protein is CASTFSGSFYKQYF.

The J gene is TRBJ1-5, the V gene TRBV11-2; perhaps TRBD1 as D (5 bases). From germline, CDR1 is SGHAT and CDR2 FQNNGV. The V end was cut by 4 bases, the J end by 11 bases, with 15 bases between. The CDR3 extends over 13 amino acids. CDR3 sequence reads: CASSSGNGGAQHF. As DNA, the CDR3 is TGTGCCAGCAGCTCAGGTAACGGGGGGGCCCAGCATTTT. The full variable domain, rest sourced from reference TRBV11-2 and TRBJ1-5, is EAGVAQSPRYKIIEKRQSVAFWCNPISGHATLYWYQQILGQGPKLLIQFQNNGVVDDSQLPKDRFSAERLKGVDSTLKIQPAKLEDSAVYLCASSSGNGGAQHFGDGTRLSIL.

This chain joins TRBV6-5 and TRBJ2-7; D remains ambiguous. This CDR3 is built from 14 residues. The germline V gene has CDR1 MNHEY and CDR2 SVGAGI. V dropped 6 bases and J dropped 5 bases, with 17 bases sitting between them. The DNA for the CDR3 is TGTGCCAGCAGCCACCGGTATAGATCGGACGAGCAGTACTTC. Its protein is CASSHRYRSDEQYF.

This clonotype occurred once. One end of the junction fails to match germline, which may point to a read error. The chain joins TRBV11-2 to TRBJ2-1; D remains unclear. CDR1 and CDR2 from the germline V gene are SGHAT and FQNNGV. The CDR3 runs to 13 residues. The CDR3 loop is CTSSRSRINEQFF. The DNA of the CDR3 is TGTACCAGCAGCCGGAGCAGGATTAATGAGCAGTTCTTC. Using reference TRBV11-2 and TRBJ2-1 for the parts outside the CDR3, the full variable domain is EAGVAQSPRYKIIEKRQSVAFWCNPISGHATLYWYQQILGQGPKLLIQFQNNGVVDDSQLPKDRFSAERLKGVDSTLKIQPAKLEDSAVYLCTSSRSRINEQFFGPGTRLTVL.

This clonotype was observed at least ten times. The CDR3 DNA reads as TGTGCCAGCAGCCAGGAGGATTGGCTAGCGGGCCGGCAGTACTTC. Translating it yields CASSQEDWLAGRQYF. This sequence joins TRBV4-2 and TRBJ2-7, with 8 bases identical to TRBD2. The CDR3 is made up of 15 amino acids. V lost 3 bases, J lost 9 bases, and 13 bases stayed unmatched. Germline V CDR1 and CDR2: LGHNA, YNFKEQ.